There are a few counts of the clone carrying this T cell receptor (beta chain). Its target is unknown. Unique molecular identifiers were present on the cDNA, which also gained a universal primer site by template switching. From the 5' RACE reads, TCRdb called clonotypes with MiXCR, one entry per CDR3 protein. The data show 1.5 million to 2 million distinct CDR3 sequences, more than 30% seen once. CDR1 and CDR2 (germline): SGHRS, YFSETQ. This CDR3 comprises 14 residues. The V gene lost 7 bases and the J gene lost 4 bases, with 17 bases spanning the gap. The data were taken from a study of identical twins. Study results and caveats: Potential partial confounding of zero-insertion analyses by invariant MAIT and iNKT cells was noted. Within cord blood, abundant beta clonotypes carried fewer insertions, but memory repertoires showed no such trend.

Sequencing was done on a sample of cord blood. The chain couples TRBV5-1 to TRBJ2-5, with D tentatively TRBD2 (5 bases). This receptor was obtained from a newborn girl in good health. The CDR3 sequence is CASETDPEGETQYF. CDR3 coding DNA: TGCGCCAGCGAGACTGACCCTGAGGGAGAGACCCAGTACTTC.